The clone carrying this TCR beta chain was detected many times. The target antigen is unknown. These data are taken from a study of T cells after yellow fever vaccination. Study-wide findings and caveats: Abundant bulk-population clonotypes could contaminate the FACS-sorted repertoires. Booster sampling recovered most clones from primary vaccination (under 98% CD4, around 88% CD8). The CD4 compartment and the CD8 compartment contained a small share of clonotypes in common.

Trimming cost V 0 bases and J 5 bases, with 16 bases left between them. From germline, CDR1 is DFQATT and CDR2 SNEGSKA (reference sequence). The CDR3 spans 15 residues. TCRdb ran MiXCR on the 5' RACE reads and lists one entry per CDR3 protein. The table includes hundreds of thousands of distinct CDR3 sequences, roughly 13% detected once. This chain joins TRBV20-1 and TRBJ2-5; D is possibly TRBD2 (6 bases). This receptor was identified in a man aged 25 to 40 who received the YFV17D yellow fever vaccine. Sequenced here: PBMCs, sampled on the day of the yellow fever booster vaccination. As DNA, the CDR3 is TGCAGTGCTAGAGATCCAGCGCGGGGATCTGAGACCCAGTACTTC. Translating gives CSARDPARGSETQYF.